A single count supports the clone carrying this TCR beta chain. No antigen is known for it. The junction departs from germline at one end; a sequencing error may be responsible. Germline lookup yields CDR1 SQVTM and CDR2 ANQGSEA. CDR3 size: 13 residues. These data originate in a study of tumor and adjacent non-tumor tissue in lung cancer. Study details: Aged about 31 to 80 years, patients included roughly eleven men and 4 to 6 women with stage I to III disease.

TCRbeta libraries were built with three rounds of nested PCR, modified from ARM-PCR. Using its own MiXCR run on the multiplex PCR reads, TCRdb lists one record per CDR3 protein. Found here are 200,000 to 250,000 distinct CDR3 sequences, about 76% of them singletons; the top ten hold less than 25%. This sample's RNA came from whole unsorted tissue. The study's findings and limits: Higher tumor TCR diversity was associated with shorter survival. TCR diversity was significantly greater in tumor than normal lung tissue. Tumor repertoires had a smaller top 100 clone share than normal lung.

V and J are TRBV29-1 and TRBJ2-3, with 9 bases matching TRBD2. Material for sequencing was lung tumor tissue. This TCR came from a man in his sixties with non-small cell lung cancer. The CDR3 loop is CSVTSGRTDTLYF. DNA of the CDR3: TGCAGCGTAACTAGCGGGCGCACAGATACGCTGTATTTT.